The 26 T cell receptor beta chains reported below all come from one sample, sequenced in a study of T cell responses to AZD1222 COVID-19 vaccine (dated by TCRdb to about 2021). Library preparation was by the immunoSEQ multiplex PCR assay. This is the immuneACCESS table as TCRdb keeps it, with only in-frame sequences that have V and J called. A part of the clones is gone; compared with another copy, unresolved V genes explain less than half, and the rest is unexplained. Recorded for this sample are some 66,000 clones; more than 75% of them occurred a single time. The leading ten clones occupy around a sixth of the sample. The label giving this sample's time point can be read as: baseline before first vaccination. The sequenced sample was peripheral blood, obtained on day 0 of AZD1222 vaccination. All receptors come from an adult in good health.

The chain is built from TRBV11-2 and TRBJ2-3; TRBD1 or TRBD2 may be the D gene (5 bases each). Germline loops: CDR1 SGHAT, CDR2 FQNNGV. CDR3 size: 17 residues. Trimming removed 5 bases from V and 1 base from J, with 19 bases in between. This CDR3 reads CASSLRVDGTGTDTQYF. CDR3 DNA: TGTGCCAGCAGCCTTAGGGTTGACGGGACGGGCACAGATACGCAGTATTTT.

The chain links TRBV28 to TRBJ2-1; TRBD2 aligns across 7 bases. The CDR3 contains 14 residues. Germline V lookup: CDR1 MDHEN, CDR2 SYDVKM. V shed 2 bases, J shed 2 bases, and the junction held 0 bases outside the gene matches. The CDR3 region has the DNA TGTGCCAGCAGTTTAGGGACTACCTACAATGAGCAGTTCTTC. It specifies CASSLGTTYNEQFF.

J is TRBJ1-4 and V is TRBV27; the D gene is possibly TRBD1 (5 bases). Germline lookup yields CDR1 MNHEY and CDR2 SMNVEV (reference sequence). There are 15 residues in the CDR3. The V end was cut by 2 bases, the J end by 7 bases, with 14 bases between. CDR3 nucleotide sequence: TGTGCCAGCAGTTTAACCCTCCCGGGGGGTGAAAAACTGTTTTTT. Its protein product is CASSLTLPGGEKLFF.

This chain links TRBV5-1 with TRBJ1-4; no clear D gene. Germline V gene sequence: CDR1 SGHRS, CDR2 YFSETQ. The CDR3 is 13 amino acids. Trimming cost V 7 bases and J 6 bases, with 13 bases left between them. The CDR3 here is CASQRSPDEKLFF. DNA for the CDR3: TGCGCCAGCCAAAGGTCCCCAGATGAAAAACTGTTTTTT.

The DNA for the CDR3 is TGCGCCAGCAGTCACAGGACAGAGGGTGAGCAGTTCTTC. Translated, it gives CASSHRTEGEQFF. J is TRBJ2-1 and V is TRBV10-1; D may be TRBD1 (6 bases). The CDR3 contains 13 residues. Germline V CDR1 and CDR2: WNHNN, SYGVQD (reference sequence). The V and J ends lost 5 bases and 9 bases respectively, with 14 bases between them.

The chain combines TRBV18 with TRBJ2-7; 7 bases map to TRBD2. Trimming removed 6 bases from V and 0 bases from J; junction bases left unmatched: 11. The germline gives CDR1 KGHSH, CDR2 LQKENI. This CDR3 region has 16 residues. The CDR3 sequence is CASSPTSPTASYEQYF. The CDR3 coding sequence is TGTGCCAGCTCGCCGACTAGCCCCACAGCCTCCTACGAGCAGTACTTC.

The V call is TRBV3-1 (or the pseudogene TRBV3-2), the J call TRBJ2-1; 10 bases match TRBD1. Germline V gene lookup returns CDR1 LGHDT and CDR2 YNNKEL (reference sequence). This CDR3 has 18 amino acids. Trimming cost V 2 bases and J 7 bases; bases outside gene matches: 14. CDR3 residues: CASSQRPPFRQGANEQFF. The CDR3 DNA follows: TGTGCCAGCAGCCAAAGGCCCCCGTTCAGACAGGGGGCTAATGAGCAGTTCTTC.

With regard to this clone: The same CDR3 is also encoded by other DNA sequences in this sample. This rearrangement joins TRBV18 to TRBJ1-1, with D perhaps matching TRBD1 (5 bases). The germline V gene encodes CDR1 KGHSH and CDR2 LQKENI. This CDR3 has 14 amino acids. V shed 2 bases and J shed 0 bases, with 7 bases lying between them. The CDR3 here is CASSPRGLNTEAFF. The CDR3 bases are TGTGCCAGCTCACCAAGGGGATTGAACACTGAAGCTTTCTTT.

J is TRBJ1-5 and V is TRBV5-1; no clear D gene. This CDR3 is 21 amino acids long. Germline CDR1 SGHRS, CDR2 YFSETQ. V was shortened by 0 bases and J by 1 base, with 26 bases between the two germline ends. The DNA of the CDR3 is TGCGCCAGCAGCTTGGAAACTCCCCCGCACATAGTAATTAGGAGCAATCAGCCCCAGCATTTT. It is translated as CASSLETPPHIVIRSNQPQHF.

This chain joins TRBV19 and TRBJ2-5, with 13 bases matching TRBD2. Germline CDR1 is LNHDA and CDR2 is SQIVND (reference sequence). The V and J ends lost 5 bases and 3 bases, in that order; junction bases with no gene match: 3. The CDR3 contains 15 residues. DNA of the CDR3: TGTGCCAGTAGTTTGGGACTAGCGGGGAAAGAGACCCAGTACTTC. Its translation is CASSLGLAGKETQYF.

The chain joins TRBV11-2 to TRBJ2-3, with TRBD2 matching 15 bases. J lost 3 bases, V lost 3 bases, and 7 bases had no gene match. The length of the CDR3 is 18 residues. Per germline, CDR1 SGHAT and CDR2 FQNNGV. The CDR3 reads CASSFSMGLAGGTDTQYF. The CDR3, as DNA: TGTGCCAGCAGCTTCTCCATGGGACTAGCGGGGGGTACAGATACGCAGTATTTT.

The V and J genes are TRBV7-8 and TRBJ1-3; D not certain. Germline CDR1 and CDR2: SGHVS and FQNEAQ. CDR3 size: 12 residues. Trimming removed 3 bases at V and 8 bases at J, with 8 bases between. The CDR3 bases are TGTGCCAGCAGCTTGGGGTTCGACACCATATATTTT. Its translation is CASSLGFDTIYF.

The CDR3 DNA sequence: TGCGCCAGCAGTATACAGGGGACCTGGGCCGGGCCGGAGTACTTC. This translates into CASSIQGTWAGPEYF. The V call is TRBV23-1, the J call TRBJ2-7; 7 positions agree with TRBD1. TRBV23-1 belongs to the ORF category, with a function that is uncertain. The CDR3 extends over 15 amino acids. After removal of 5 bases from V and 11 bases from J, the junction contained 18 bases not matched to a gene.

This clone has only one observation. J is TRBJ1-1 and V is TRBV5-8; D ambiguous. Looked up from germline, CDR1 is SGHTS and CDR2 is YDEGEE. CDR3 length equals 11 residues. V gave up 2 bases and J gave up 5 bases, with 4 bases separating them. CDR3 sequence: CASSFTTEAFF. The DNA for the CDR3 is TGTGCCAGCAGCTTTACAACTGAAGCTTTCTTT.

This clone was counted once. The chain recombines TRBV6-5 with TRBJ1-6, with 7 bases that match TRBD1. Trimming at V came to 8 bases and at J to 7 bases, leaving 5 bases not matched to a gene. The CDR3 sequence is 13 residues long. In germline, CDR1 is MNHEY, CDR2 SVGAGI. CDR3 residues: CASHQGGNSPLHF. The CDR3 coding sequence is TGTGCCAGCCATCAGGGGGGGAATTCACCCCTCCACTTT.

A single count supports this clone. V is TRBV4-2 and J is TRBJ1-2, with 8 bases that match TRBD1. V lost 1 base to trimming and J lost 4 bases; unmatched junction nucleotides: 8. Germline V gene lookup returns CDR1 LGHNA and CDR2 YNFKEQ. The CDR3 has 16 amino acids. CDR3 nucleotide sequence: TGTGCCAGCAGCCAAGGACCAGGGGGCGAGGGCTATGGCTACACCTTC. This sequence encodes CASSQGPGGEGYGYTF.

The chain employs TRBV7-3 and TRBJ1-1, with a tentative D call TRBD1 (5 bases). V was clipped by 2 bases and J by 5 bases, with 9 bases between them. The CDR3 has 13 residues. CDR1 SGHTA and CDR2 FQGTGA come from the germline V gene. CDR3 protein: CASSLWRGTEAFF. CDR3 DNA: TGTGCCAGCAGCTTATGGAGGGGAACTGAAGCTTTCTTT.

The V gene is TRBV7-6, the J gene TRBJ2-1; 7 bases line up with TRBD1. The CDR3 is 17 amino acids. J lost 6 bases, V lost 2 bases, and 13 bases had no gene match. The germline gives CDR1 SGHVS, CDR2 FNYEAQ. The CDR3: CASSLHRGTVGSNEQFF. CDR3 bases: TGTGCCAGCAGCTTACACAGAGGGACAGTAGGTAGCAATGAGCAGTTCTTC. Using reference TRBV7-6 and TRBJ2-1 for the parts outside the CDR3, the full variable domain is GAGVSQSPRYKVTKRGQDVALRCDPISGHVSLYWYRQALGQGPEFLTYFNYEAQQDKSGLPNDRFSAERPEGSISTLTIQRTEQRDSAMYRCASSLHRGTVGSNEQFFGPGTRLTVL.

This clone was observed a single time. The rearrangement links TRBV6-1 to TRBJ1-1; D is unresolved. The CDR3 covers 13 residues. Germline values: CDR1 MNHNS, CDR2 SASEGT. Trimming took 1 base from V and 1 from J, leaving 4 bases between them. CDR3 in DNA: TGTGCCAGCAGTGAAGGCTGGAACACTGAAGCTTTCTTT. Translated: CASSEGWNTEAFF.

The gene calls are TRBV27 and TRBJ1-1; weak D call: TRBD1 (5 bases). The CDR3 totals 14 residues. The V gene's germline CDR1 is MNHEY and CDR2 SMNVEV (reference sequence). The V end was cut by 2 bases, the J end by 6 bases, with 13 bases between. The chain's CDR3 is CASSLTGGSAEAFF. The CDR3 DNA follows: TGTGCCAGCAGTTTAACTGGGGGGTCAGCTGAAGCTTTCTTT.

The chain uses TRBV19 and TRBJ2-7; a weak D match, TRBD2 (6 bases). Germline loops: CDR1 LNHDA, CDR2 SQIVND (reference sequence). Trimming left V 1 base short and J 6 bases short, with 19 bases between. The CDR3 is 16 amino acids. The CDR3 loop is CASSIVGGGGGGEQYF. CDR3 coding DNA: TGTGCCAGTAGTATAGTGGGAGGAGGAGGTGGAGGCGAGCAGTACTTC.

The chain has TRBV3-1 (or the pseudogene TRBV3-2) and TRBJ2-4, with 7 bases that match TRBD2. V shed 7 bases, J shed 3 bases, and the junction held 3 bases outside the gene matches. CDR1 is LGHDT and CDR2 is YNNKEL in the germline V gene (reference sequence). The CDR3 sequence is 13 residues long. This CDR3 is CASTRGGKNIQYF. CDR3 nucleotides: TGTGCCAGCACCCGCGGGGGCAAAAACATTCAGTACTTC.

This chain joins TRBV7-2 and TRBJ2-7, with D unresolved. V was cut by 3 bases and J by 7 bases, with 10 bases left in between. Per germline, CDR1 SGHTA and CDR2 FQGNSA. This CDR3 has 12 amino acids. The CDR3 DNA sequence: TGTGCCAGCAGCTTCCGCCCTAAGGAGCAGTACTTC. Its protein is CASSFRPKEQYF. Together with reference TRBV7-2 and TRBJ2-7, the CDR3 gives the full variable domain: GAGVSQSPSNKVTEKGKDVELRCDPISGHTALYWYRQSLGQGLEFLIYFQGNSAPDKSGLPSDRFSAERTGGSVSTLTIQRTQQEDSAVYLCASSFRPKEQYFGPGTRLTVT.

This rearrangement joins TRBV3-1 (or the pseudogene TRBV3-2) to TRBJ1-2; unclear D gene. V lost 1 base to trimming and J lost 7 bases, with 7 bases between them. The CDR3 is 12 residues long. Per the germline V gene, CDR1 is LGHDT and CDR2 is YNNKEL (reference sequence). The DNA of the CDR3 is TGTGCCAGCAGCCAAGGGATGGTTGGCTACACCTTC. Its protein is CASSQGMVGYTF.

The chain links TRBV6-1 to TRBJ1-1; D is undetermined. Trimming left V 1 base short and J 10 bases short, with 16 bases between. The germline V gene encodes CDR1 MNHNS and CDR2 SASEGT. The CDR3 spans 14 residues. CDR3 loop: CASSEVRPDETAFF. The CDR3 bases are TGTGCCAGCAGTGAAGTAAGACCGGACGAGACAGCTTTCTTT.

The chain has TRBV25-1 and TRBJ1-3; TRBD1 matches 7 bases. V gave up 0 bases and J gave up 4 bases; unmatched junction bases: 6. CDR3 length equals 16 residues. Germline CDR1 is MGHDK and CDR2 is SYGVNS. CDR3 amino acids: CASSEYRDSTGNTIYF. CDR3 in DNA: TGTGCCAGCAGTGAATATCGGGACAGTACCGGAAACACCATATATTTT.